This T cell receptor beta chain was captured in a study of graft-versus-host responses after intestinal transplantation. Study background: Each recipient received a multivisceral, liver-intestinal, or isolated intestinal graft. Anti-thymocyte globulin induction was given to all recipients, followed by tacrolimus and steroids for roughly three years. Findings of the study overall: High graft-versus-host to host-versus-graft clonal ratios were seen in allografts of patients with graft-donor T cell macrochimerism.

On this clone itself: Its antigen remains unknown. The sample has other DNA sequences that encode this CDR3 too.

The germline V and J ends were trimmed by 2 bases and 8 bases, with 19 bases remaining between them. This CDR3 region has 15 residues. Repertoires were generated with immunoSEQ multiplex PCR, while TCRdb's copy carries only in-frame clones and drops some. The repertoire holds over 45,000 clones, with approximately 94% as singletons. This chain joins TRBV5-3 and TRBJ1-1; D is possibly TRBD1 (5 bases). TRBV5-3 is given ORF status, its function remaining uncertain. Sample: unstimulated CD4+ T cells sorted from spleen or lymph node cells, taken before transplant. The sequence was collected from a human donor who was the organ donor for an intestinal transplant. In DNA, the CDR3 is TGTGCCAGAAGCTTTGAGGGACTCAGGGTGACCGAAGCTTTCTTT. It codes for CARSFEGLRVTEAFF.